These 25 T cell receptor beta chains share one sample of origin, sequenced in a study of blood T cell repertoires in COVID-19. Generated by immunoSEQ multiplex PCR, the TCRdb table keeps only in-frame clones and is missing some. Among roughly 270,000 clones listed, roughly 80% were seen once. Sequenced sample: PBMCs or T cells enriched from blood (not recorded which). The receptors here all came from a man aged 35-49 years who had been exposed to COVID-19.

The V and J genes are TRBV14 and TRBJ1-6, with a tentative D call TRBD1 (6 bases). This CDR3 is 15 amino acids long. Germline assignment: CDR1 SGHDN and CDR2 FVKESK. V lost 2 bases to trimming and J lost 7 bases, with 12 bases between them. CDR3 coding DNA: TGTGCCAGCAGCCAAAACAGGGAAGGGAATTCACCCCTCCACTTT. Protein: CASSQNREGNSPLHF.

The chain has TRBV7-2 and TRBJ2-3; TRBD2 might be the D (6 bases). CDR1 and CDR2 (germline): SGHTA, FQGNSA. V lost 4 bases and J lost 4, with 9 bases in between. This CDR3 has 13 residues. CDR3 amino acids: CASSSGEADTQYF. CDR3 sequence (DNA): TGTGCCAGCAGCTCCGGGGAGGCAGATACGCAGTATTTT.

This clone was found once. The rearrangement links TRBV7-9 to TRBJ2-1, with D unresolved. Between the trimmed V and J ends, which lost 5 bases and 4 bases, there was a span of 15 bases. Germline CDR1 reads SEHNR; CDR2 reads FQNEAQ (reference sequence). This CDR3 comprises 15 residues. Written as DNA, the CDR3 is TGTGCCAGCAGCACCATTATAATCGGGTACAATGAGCAGTTCTTC. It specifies CASSTIIIGYNEQFF.

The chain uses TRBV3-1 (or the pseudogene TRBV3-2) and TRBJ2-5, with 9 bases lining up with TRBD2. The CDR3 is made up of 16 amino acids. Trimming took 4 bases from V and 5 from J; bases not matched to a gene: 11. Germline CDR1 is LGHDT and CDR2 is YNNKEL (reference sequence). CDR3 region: CASSRALSGRDETQYF. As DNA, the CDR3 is TGTGCCAGCAGCCGAGCGCTTAGCGGGAGAGATGAGACCCAGTACTTC.

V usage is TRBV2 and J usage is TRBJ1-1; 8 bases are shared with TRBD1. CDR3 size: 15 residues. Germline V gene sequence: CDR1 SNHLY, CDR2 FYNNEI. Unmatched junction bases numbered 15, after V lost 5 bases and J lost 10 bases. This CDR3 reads CASSNGQGRLGLAFF. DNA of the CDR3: TGTGCCAGCAGTAACGGACAGGGTCGCCTAGGATTAGCTTTCTTT.

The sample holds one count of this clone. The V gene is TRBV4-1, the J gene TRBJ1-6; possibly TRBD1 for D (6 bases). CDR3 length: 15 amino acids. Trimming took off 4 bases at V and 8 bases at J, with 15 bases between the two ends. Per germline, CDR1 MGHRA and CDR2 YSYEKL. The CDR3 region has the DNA TGCGCCAGCAGCCTCGTGCAGGGGTCGGATTCACCCCTCCACTTT. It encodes CASSLVQGSDSPLHF.

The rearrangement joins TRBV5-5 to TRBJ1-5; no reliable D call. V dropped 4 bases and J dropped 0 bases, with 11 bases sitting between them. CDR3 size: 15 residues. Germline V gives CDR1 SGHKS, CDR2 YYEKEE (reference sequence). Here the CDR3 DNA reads TGTGCCAGCAGCCCGGACGGGGTTAGCAATCAGCCCCAGCATTTT. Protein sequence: CASSPDGVSNQPQHF.

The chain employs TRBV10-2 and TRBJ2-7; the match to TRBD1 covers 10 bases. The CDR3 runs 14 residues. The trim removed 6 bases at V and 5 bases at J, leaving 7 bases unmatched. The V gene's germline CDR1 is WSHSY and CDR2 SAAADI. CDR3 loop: CASSRTGGVDEQYF. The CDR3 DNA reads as TGCGCCAGCAGCCGGACAGGGGGTGTTGACGAGCAGTACTTC.

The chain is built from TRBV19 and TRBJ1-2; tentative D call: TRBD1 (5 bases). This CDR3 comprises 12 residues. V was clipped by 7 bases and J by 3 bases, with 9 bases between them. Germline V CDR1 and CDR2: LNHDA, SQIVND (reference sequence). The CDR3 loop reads CASIDRDYGYTF. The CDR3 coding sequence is TGTGCCAGTATAGACAGAGACTATGGCTACACCTTC.

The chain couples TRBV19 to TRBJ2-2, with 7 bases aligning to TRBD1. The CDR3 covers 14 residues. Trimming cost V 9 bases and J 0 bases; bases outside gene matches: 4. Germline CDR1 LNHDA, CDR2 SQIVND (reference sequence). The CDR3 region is CASRQGPNTGELFF. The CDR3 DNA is TGTGCCAGCAGACAGGGACCGAACACCGGGGAGCTGTTTTTT.

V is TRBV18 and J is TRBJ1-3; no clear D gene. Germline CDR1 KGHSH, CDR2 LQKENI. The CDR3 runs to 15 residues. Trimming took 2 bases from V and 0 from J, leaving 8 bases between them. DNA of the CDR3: TGTGCCAGCTCACCAATAGCCTTCTCTGGAAACACCATATATTTT. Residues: CASSPIAFSGNTIYF.

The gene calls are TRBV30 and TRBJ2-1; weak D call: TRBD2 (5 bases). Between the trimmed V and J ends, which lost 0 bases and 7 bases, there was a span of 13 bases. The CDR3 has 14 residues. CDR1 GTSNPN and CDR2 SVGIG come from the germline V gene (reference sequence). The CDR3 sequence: CAWSVTGRTNEQFF. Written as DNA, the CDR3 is TGTGCCTGGAGTGTAACGGGCAGGACTAATGAGCAGTTCTTC. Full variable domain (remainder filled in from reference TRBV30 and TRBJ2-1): SQTIHQWPATLVQPVGSPLSLECTVEGTSNPNLYWYRQAAGRGLQLLFYSVGIGQISSEVPQNLSASRPQDRQFILSSKKLLLSDSGFYLCAWSVTGRTNEQFFGPGTRLTVL.

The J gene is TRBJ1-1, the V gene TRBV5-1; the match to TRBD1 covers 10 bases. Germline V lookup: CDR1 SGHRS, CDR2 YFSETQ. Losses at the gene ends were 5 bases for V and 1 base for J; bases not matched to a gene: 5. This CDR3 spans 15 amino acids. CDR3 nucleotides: TGCGCCAGCAGGTGGACAGGGGGAGGGAACACTGAAGCTTTCTTT. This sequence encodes CASRWTGGGNTEAFF.

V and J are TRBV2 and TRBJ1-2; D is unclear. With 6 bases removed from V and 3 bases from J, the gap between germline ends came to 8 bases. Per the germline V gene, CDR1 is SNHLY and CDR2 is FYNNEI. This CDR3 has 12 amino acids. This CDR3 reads CASSPGDYGYTF. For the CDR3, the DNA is TGTGCCAGCAGCCCCGGTGACTATGGCTACACCTTC. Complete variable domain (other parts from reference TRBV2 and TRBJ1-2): EPEVTQTPSHQVTQMGQEVILRCVPISNHLYFYWYRQILGQKVEFLVSFYNNEISEKSEIFDDQFSVERPDGSNFTLKIRSTKLEDSAMYFCASSPGDYGYTFGSGTRLTVV.

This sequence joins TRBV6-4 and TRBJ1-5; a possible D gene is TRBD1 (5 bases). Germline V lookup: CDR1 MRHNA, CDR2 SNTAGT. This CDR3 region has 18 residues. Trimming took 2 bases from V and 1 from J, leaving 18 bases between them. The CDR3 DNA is TGTGCCAGCAGTGACAAATCGTCGACGGGACTCAGCAATCAGCCCCAGCATTTT. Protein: CASSDKSSTGLSNQPQHF.

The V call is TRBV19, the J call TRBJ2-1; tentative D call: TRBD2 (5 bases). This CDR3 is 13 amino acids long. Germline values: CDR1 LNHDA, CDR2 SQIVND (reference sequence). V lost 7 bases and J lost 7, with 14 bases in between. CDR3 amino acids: CASKLLDGNEQFF. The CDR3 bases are TGTGCCAGTAAGTTACTAGACGGTAATGAGCAGTTCTTC.

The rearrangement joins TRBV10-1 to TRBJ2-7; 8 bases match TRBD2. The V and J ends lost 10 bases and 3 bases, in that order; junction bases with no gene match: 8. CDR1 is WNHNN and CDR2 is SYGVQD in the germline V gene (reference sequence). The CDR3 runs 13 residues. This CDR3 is CATSGTSRYEQYF. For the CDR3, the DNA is TGCGCCACCTCCGGGACTAGTCGCTACGAGCAGTACTTC.

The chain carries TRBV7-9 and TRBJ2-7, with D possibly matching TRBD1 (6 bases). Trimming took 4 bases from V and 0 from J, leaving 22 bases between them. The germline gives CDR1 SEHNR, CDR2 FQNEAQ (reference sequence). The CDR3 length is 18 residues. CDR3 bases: TGTGCCAGCAGCTCATTACAGGGTCTGACAGGAGACTCCTACGAGCAGTACTTC. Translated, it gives CASSSLQGLTGDSYEQYF.

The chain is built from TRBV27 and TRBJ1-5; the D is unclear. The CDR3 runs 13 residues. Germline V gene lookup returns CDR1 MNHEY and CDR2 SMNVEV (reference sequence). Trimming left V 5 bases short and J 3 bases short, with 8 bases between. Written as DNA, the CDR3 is TGTGCCAGCAGTGACAATCCCAATCAGCCCCAGCATTTT. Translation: CASSDNPNQPQHF.

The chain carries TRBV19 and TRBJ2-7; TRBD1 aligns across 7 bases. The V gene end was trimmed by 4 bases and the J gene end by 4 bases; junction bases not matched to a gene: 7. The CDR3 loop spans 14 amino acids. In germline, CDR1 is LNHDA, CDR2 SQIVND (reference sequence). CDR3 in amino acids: CASSTGTVDYEQYF. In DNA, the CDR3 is TGTGCCAGTAGTACAGGGACAGTTGATTACGAGCAGTACTTC.

The CDR3 spells CATSAGTPGTGELFF. CDR3 nucleotides: TGTGCCACCAGTGCGGGGACACCGGGGACCGGGGAGCTGTTTTTT. The genes are TRBV24-1 and TRBJ2-2; a weak D match, TRBD1 (6 bases). Trimming cost V 5 bases and J 5 bases, with 14 bases left between them. The germline gives CDR1 KGHDR, CDR2 SFDVKD. This CDR3 is built from 15 residues.

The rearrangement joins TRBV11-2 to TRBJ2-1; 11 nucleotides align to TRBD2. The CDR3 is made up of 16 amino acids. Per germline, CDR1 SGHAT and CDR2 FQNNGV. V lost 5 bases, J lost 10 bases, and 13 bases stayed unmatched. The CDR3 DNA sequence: TGTGCCAGCAGCCAGTCCGGAGTAGCGGGAGGGGGGGAGCAGTTCTTC. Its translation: CASSQSGVAGGGEQFF.

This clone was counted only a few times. The chain's CDR3 is CAAGTKIYEQYF. CDR3 sequence (DNA): TGTGCCGCCGGGACTAAGATCTACGAGCAGTACTTC. The chain carries TRBV24-1 and TRBJ2-7; 7 bases are a match to TRBD2. The CDR3 contains 12 residues. Germline assignment: CDR1 KGHDR and CDR2 SFDVKD. Unmatched junction bases numbered 7, after V lost 12 bases and J lost 3 bases.

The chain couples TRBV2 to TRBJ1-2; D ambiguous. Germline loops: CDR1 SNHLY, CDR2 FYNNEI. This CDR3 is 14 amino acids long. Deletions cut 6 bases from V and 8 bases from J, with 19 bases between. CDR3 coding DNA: TGTGCCAGCAGGACCGAGCAGGAGGCGCAAGGCTACACCTTC. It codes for CASRTEQEAQGYTF.

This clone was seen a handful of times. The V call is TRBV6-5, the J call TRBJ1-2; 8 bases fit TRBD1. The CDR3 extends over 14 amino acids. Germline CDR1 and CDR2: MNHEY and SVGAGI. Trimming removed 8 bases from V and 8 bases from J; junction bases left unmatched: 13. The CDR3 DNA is TGTGCCAGCGGGGCGACCTGGACAGGGCAGGGCTACACCTTC. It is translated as CASGATWTGQGYTF.